The 2 T cell receptor beta chains reported below all come from one sample, sequenced in a study of T cells in women clearing cervical HPV infection. TCRdb's copy holds only in-frame clones and misses some; the assay was immunoSEQ multiplex PCR. The table lists under 35,000 clones. The sample was blood buffy coat. The receptors were sampled from a woman aged 18-70 years with a cervical HPV16 infection that either progressed to CIN3+ or cleared (not recorded which).

Regarding this clone: The CDR3 end is not reached by the read, which stops 3 residues before it; the germline J gene fills it in. The chain combines TRBV4-2 with TRBJ1-3; D possibly corresponds to TRBD1 (6 bases). The V and J ends lost 3 bases and 0 bases respectively, with 15 bases between them. From germline, CDR1 is LGHNA and CDR2 YNFKEQ. The CDR3 has 17 amino acids. The CDR3 is CASSHRGRELSGNTIYF. The sequenced part of the CDR3 DNA is TGTGCCAGCAGCCACAGGGGAAGGGAGCTCTCTGGAAACACC.

CDR3 DNA (partial): TGTGCCAGCAGCTCAGGAAGAAACAGGGTTCTTCCGGGACAGCCG. Amino acids: CASSSGRNRVLPGQP. The entire CDR3 sequence reads CASSSGRNRVLPGQPQYF. The chain uses TRBV7-8 and TRBJ2-3; 7 bases are a match to TRBD1. The sequence runs out 3 residues before the end of the CDR3; the remainder is reconstructed from the germline J gene. The CDR3 runs to 18 residues. The germline V gene encodes CDR1 SGHVS and CDR2 FQNEAQ.